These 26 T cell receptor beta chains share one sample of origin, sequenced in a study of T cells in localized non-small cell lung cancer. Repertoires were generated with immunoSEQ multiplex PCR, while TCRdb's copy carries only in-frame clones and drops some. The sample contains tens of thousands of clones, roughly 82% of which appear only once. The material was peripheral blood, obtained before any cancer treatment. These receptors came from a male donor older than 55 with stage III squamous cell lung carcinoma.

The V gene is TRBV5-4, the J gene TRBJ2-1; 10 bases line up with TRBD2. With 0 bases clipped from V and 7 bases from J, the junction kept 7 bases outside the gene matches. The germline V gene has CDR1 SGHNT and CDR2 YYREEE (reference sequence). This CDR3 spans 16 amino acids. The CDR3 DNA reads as TGTGCCAGCAGCTTGGGCAGCGGGGGGGCCTGGAATGAGCAGTTCTTC. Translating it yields CASSLGSGGAWNEQFF.

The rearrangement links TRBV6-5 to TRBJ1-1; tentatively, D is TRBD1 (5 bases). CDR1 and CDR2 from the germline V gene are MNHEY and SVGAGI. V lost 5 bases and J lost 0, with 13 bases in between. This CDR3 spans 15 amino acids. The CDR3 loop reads CASSLGDGMNTEAFF. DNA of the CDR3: TGTGCCAGCAGTCTTGGGGACGGCATGAACACTGAAGCTTTCTTT.

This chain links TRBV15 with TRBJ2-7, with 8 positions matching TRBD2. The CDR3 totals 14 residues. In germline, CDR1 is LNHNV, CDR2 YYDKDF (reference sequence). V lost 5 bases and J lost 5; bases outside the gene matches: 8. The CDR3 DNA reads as TGTGCCACCAGCCCGGGAGGGCCCTCGAACGAGCAGTACTTC. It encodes CATSPGGPSNEQYF.

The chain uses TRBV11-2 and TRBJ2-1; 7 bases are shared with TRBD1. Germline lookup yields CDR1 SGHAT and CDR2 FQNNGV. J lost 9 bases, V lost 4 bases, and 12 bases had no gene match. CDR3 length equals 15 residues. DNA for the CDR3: TGTGCCAGCAGCTCCGGACAGGCGGACGTCAGTGAGCAGTTCTTC. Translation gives CASSSGQADVSEQFF.

The DNA for the CDR3 is TGTGCCAGTAGTATCTCACAGCCAAGGGATGAGCAGTTCTTC. This translates into CASSISQPRDEQFF. The chain joins TRBV19 to TRBJ2-1, with D unresolved. Trimming took off 3 bases at V and 8 bases at J, with 14 bases between the two ends. Germline V lookup: CDR1 LNHDA, CDR2 SQIVND (reference sequence). The CDR3 is made up of 14 amino acids.

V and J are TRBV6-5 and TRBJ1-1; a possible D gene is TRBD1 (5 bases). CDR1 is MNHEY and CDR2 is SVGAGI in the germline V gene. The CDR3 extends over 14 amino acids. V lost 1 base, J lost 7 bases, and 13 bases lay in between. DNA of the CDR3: TGTGCCAGCAGTTACTGGGGGGGATCTGGTGAAGCTTTCTTT. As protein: CASSYWGGSGEAFF.

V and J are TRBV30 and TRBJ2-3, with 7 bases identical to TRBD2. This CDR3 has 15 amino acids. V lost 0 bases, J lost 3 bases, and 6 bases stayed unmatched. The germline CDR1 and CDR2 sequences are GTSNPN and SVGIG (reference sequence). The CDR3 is CAWSVFGGNTDTQYF. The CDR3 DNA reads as TGTGCCTGGAGTGTATTCGGGGGGAATACAGATACGCAGTATTTT.

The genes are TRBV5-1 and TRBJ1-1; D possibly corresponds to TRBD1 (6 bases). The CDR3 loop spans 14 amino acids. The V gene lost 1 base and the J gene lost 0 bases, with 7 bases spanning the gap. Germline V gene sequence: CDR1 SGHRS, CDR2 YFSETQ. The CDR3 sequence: CASSLTGLNTEAFF. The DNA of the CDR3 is TGCGCCAGCAGCTTGACAGGGCTGAACACTGAAGCTTTCTTT.

The CDR3 is CASTTGGFYNEQFF. Here the CDR3 DNA reads TGCGCCAGTACCACAGGGGGCTTCTACAATGAGCAGTTCTTC. V and J are TRBV10-2 and TRBJ2-1; 9 nucleotides align to TRBD1. The J segment lost 3 bases and the V segment lost 9 bases, leaving 6 bases of the junction unmatched. Germline V lookup: CDR1 WSHSY, CDR2 SAAADI. The CDR3 sequence is 14 residues long.

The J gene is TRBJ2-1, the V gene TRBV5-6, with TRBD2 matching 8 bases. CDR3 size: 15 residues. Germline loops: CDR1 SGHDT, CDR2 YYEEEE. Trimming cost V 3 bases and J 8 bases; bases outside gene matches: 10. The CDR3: CASSSPGLVGDEQFF. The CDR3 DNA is TGTGCCAGCAGCTCTCCGGGACTAGTCGGCGATGAGCAGTTCTTC. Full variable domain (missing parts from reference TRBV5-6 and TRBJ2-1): DAGVTQSPTHLIKTRGQQVTLRCSPKSGHDTVSWYQQALGQGPQFIFQYYEEEERQRGNFPDRFSGHQFPNYSSELNVNALLLGDSALYLCASSSPGLVGDEQFFGPGTRLTVL.

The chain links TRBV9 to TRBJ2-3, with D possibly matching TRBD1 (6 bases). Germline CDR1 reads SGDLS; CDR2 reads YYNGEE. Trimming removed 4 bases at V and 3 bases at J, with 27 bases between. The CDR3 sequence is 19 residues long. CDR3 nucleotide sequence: TGTGCCAGCAGCCCCCGGCAGGGGTCGGGCCGGGGTGTTACAGATACGCAGTATTTT. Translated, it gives CASSPRQGSGRGVTDTQYF.

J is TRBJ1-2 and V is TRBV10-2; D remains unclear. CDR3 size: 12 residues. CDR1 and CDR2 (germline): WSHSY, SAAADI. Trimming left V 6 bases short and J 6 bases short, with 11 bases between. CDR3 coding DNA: TGCGCCAGCAGCGATAGGGCCGATGGCTACACCTTC. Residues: CASSDRADGYTF.

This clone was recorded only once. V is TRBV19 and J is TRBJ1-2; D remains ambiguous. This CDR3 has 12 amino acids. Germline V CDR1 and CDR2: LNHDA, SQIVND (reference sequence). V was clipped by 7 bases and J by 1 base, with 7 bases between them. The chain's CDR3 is CASKEVNYGYTF. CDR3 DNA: TGTGCCAGTAAAGAAGTTAACTATGGCTACACCTTC.

The CDR3 spells CASSYSDRSNTEAFF. The DNA of the CDR3 is TGTGCCAGCAGTTACTCGGACAGGTCGAACACTGAAGCTTTCTTT. The chain employs TRBV6-5 and TRBJ1-1; 7 nucleotides agree with TRBD1. Germline trimming cut 0 bases from V and 1 base from J; bases unmatched to any gene: 2. This CDR3 is 15 amino acids long. CDR1 and CDR2 from the germline V gene are MNHEY and SVGAGI.

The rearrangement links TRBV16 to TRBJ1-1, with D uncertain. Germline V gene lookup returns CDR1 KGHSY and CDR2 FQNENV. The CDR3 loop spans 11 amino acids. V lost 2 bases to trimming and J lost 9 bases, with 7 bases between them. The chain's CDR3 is CASSQIDQAFF. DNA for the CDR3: TGTGCCAGCAGCCAAATTGACCAAGCTTTCTTT. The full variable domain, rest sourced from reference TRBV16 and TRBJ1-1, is GEEVAQTPKHLVRGEGQKAKLYCAPIKGHSYVFWYQQVLKNEFKFLISFQNENVFDETGMPKERFSAKCLPNSPCSLEIQATKLEDSAVYFCASSQIDQAFFGQGTRLTVV.

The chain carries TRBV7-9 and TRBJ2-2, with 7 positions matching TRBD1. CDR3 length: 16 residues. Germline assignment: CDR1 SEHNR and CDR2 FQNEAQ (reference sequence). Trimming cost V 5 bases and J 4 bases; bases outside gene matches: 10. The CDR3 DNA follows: TGTGCCAGCAGCCCCCCACAGGGGCTGGGCACCGGGGAGCTGTTTTTT. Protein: CASSPPQGLGTGELFF.

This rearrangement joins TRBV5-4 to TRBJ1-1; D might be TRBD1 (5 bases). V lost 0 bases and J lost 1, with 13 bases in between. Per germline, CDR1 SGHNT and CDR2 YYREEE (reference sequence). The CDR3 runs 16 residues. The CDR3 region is CASSLEAGRTNTEAFF. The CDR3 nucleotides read TGTGCCAGCAGCTTGGAGGCAGGGAGGACGAACACTGAAGCTTTCTTT.

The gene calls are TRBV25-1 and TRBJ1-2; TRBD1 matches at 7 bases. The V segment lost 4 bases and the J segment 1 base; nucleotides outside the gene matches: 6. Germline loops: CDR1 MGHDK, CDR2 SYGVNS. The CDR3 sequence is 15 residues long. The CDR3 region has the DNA TGTGCCAGCAGTGGAGAACAGGGGCTTAACTATGGCTACACCTTC. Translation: CASSGEQGLNYGYTF.

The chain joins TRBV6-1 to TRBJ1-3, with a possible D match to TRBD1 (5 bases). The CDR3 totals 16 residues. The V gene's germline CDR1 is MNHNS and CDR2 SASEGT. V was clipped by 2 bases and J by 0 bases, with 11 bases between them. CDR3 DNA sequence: TGTGCCAGCAGTGAATTGGGGACTCTCTCTGGAAACACCATATATTTT. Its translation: CASSELGTLSGNTIYF.

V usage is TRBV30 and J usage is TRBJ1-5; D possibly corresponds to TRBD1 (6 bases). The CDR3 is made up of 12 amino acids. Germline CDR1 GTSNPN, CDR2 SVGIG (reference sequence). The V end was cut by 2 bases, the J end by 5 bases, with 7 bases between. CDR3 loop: CAWSRGDQPQHF. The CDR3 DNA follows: TGTGCCTGGAGTAGGGGGGATCAGCCCCAGCATTTT.

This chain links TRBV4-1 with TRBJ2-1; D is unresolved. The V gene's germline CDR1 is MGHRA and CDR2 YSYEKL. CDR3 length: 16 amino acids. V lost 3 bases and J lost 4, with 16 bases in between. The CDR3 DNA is TGCGCCAGCAGCCACGAAATTAGTGGGGTATACAATGAGCAGTTCTTC. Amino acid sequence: CASSHEISGVYNEQFF.

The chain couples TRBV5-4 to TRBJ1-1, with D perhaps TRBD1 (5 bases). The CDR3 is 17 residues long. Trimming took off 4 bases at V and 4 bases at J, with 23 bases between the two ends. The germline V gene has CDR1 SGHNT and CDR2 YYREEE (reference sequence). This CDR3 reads CASSRPTRGGVGTEAFF. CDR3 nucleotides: TGTGCCAGCAGCCGACCGACCCGGGGAGGGGTCGGCACTGAAGCTTTCTTT.

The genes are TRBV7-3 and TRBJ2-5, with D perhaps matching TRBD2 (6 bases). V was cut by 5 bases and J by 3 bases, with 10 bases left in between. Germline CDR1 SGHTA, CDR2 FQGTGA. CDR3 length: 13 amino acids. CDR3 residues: CASSRGTEETQYF. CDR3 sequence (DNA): TGTGCCAGCAGCCGGGGGACGGAAGAGACCCAGTACTTC.

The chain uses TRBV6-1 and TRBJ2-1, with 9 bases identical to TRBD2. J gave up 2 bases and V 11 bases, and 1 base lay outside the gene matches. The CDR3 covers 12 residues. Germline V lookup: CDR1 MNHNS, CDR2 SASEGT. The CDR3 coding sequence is TGTGCCGGCGGGGGGGCCTACAATGAGCAGTTCTTC. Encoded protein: CAGGGAYNEQFF.

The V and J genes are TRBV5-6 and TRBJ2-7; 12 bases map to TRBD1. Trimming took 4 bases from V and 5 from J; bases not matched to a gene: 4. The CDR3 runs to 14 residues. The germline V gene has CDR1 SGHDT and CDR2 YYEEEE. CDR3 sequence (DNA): TGTGCCAGCAGCGACGGGACAGGGGGCAACGAGCAGTACTTC. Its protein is CASSDGTGGNEQYF.

For the CDR3, the DNA is TGTGCCAGCAGTGGGACAGGTTACCACACTGAAGCTTTCTTT. It specifies CASSGTGYHTEAFF. This chain connects TRBV6-5 to TRBJ1-1; 8 bases are shared with TRBD1. J was trimmed by 3 bases and V by 5 bases; bases with no gene match: 5. Germline V CDR1 and CDR2: MNHEY, SVGAGI. This CDR3 region has 14 residues.